This TCR beta chain was observed in a study of radiotherapy plus CTLA-4 blockade in lung cancer. Across the whole study: Objective responses were observed in around 17% of patients, and disease control was achieved by approximately 30%. General observations from the study: Tumor-derived TCR clones expanded in blood after radiotherapy plus ipilimumab. Reported findings show early blood T cell clone dynamics, with interferon-beta, best predicted response.

This CDR3 is 14 amino acids long. The J segment lost 7 bases and the V segment lost 3 bases, leaving 4 bases of the junction unmatched. Germline V CDR1 and CDR2: SEHNR, FQNEAQ (reference sequence). This clone was detected only a few times. Its antigen is currently unknown. Using immunoSEQ multiplex PCR, the repertoire was profiled, and TCRdb retains in-frame clones only, with some absent. The sample lists tens of thousands of clones, 75% to 85% occurring once. This TCR came from a human donor with non-small cell lung cancer that progressed on radiotherapy plus ipilimumab. This rearrangement joins TRBV7-9 to TRBJ2-1, with TRBD2 matching over 9 bases. This sample comprised peripheral blood, obtained from a patient treated with radiotherapy plus ipilimumab. CDR3 DNA sequence: TGTGCCAGCAGCTTTAGACTAGCGGTTAATGAGCAGTTCTTC. Translating it yields CASSFRLAVNEQFF.